These T cell receptor beta chains were read from a single sample in a study of blood T cell repertoires in COVID-19. Assay: immunoSEQ multiplex PCR; the TCRdb copy retains only in-frame clones and omits some. Seen here are around 100,000 clones, more than 75% observed once, and the top ten hold roughly 12%. Sequencing was performed on peripheral blood. These receptors originate from a human donor in a cohort sampled during active COVID-19. Each CDR3 is given with its conserved first and last residue. The order of the fields is V gene, J gene, D gene, clone size, CDR3 DNA, CDR3 protein. D genes are given only for firm matches. The size entry is marked missing in some rows and otherwise reads once, few, many or a size class.

TRBV5-4	TRBJ2-3	TRBD2	.	TGTGCCAGCAGCTTGGCCGCTAGCGGGGGGGAGGCAGATACGCAGTATTTT	CASSLAASGGEADTQYF
TRBV2	TRBJ2-7	TRBD2	.	TGTGCCAGCAGTGCGGGACTAGCGGGCGGCGGGTACGAGCAGTACTTC	CASSAGLAGGGYEQYF
TRBV7-2	TRBJ2-3	.	.	TGTGCCAGCAGCTTGGACTTTTATACGCAGTATTTT	CASSLDFYTQYF
TRBV4-3	TRBJ1-6	.	.	TGCGCCAGCAGCCAAGATCAGGGTTCCTATAATTCACCCCTCCACTTT	CASSQDQGSYNSPLHF
TRBV5-4	TRBJ1-2	.	few	TGTGCCAGCAGTCAAGGCCAGGCGACTAACTATGGCTACACCTTC	CASSQGQATNYGYTF
TRBV10-3	TRBJ1-1	.	.	TGTGCCATCAGGGGGTCGGAGGGAAAAACGAACACTGAAGCTTTCTTT	CAIRGSEGKTNTEAFF
TRBV6-6	TRBJ2-5	TRBD1	.	TGTGCCAGCAGCTCGCCGGGACAGGGCCTCCAAGAGACCCAGTACTTC	CASSSPGQGLQETQYF
TRBV7-2	TRBJ2-7	TRBD2	.	TGTGCCAGCAGCTCGATAGCGGGAGCTGGGTACGAGCAGTACTTC	CASSSIAGAGYEQYF
TRBV5-4	TRBJ2-5	.	.	TGTGCCAGCAGCTTTGGTACTAGAGAGACCCAGTACTTC	CASSFGTRETQYF
TRBV9	TRBJ2-7	TRBD2	.	TGTGCCAGCAGCACAAGCGGGAGTTCCTACGAGCAGTACTTC	CASSTSGSSYEQYF
TRBV7-2	TRBJ1-6	TRBD1	.	TGTGCCAGCAGCTTAGGGGGCAGACAGGGTACTTCACCCCTCCACTTT	CASSLGGRQGTSPLHF
TRBV5-1	TRBJ2-4	TRBD2	few	TGCGCCAGCAGCTTGGGTAACAGTAGAGGTCCTAGCGGTACCGTAGCCAAAAACATTCAGTACTTC	CASSLGNSRGPSGTVAKNIQYF
TRBV11-2	TRBJ1-1	TRBD1	once	TGTGCCAGCAGCCCACAGGGGGGAGCTTTCTTT	CASSPQGGAFF
TRBV12-5	TRBJ2-5	.	.	TGTGCTAGTGACGCACCAGAGGGCTTGGTTCAGGAGACCCAGTACTTC	CASDAPEGLVQETQYF
TRBV19	TRBJ2-7	TRBD1	few	TGTGCCAGTAGTAGTCGACAGGGGAGCTACGAGCAGTACTTC	CASSSRQGSYEQYF
TRBV5-1	TRBJ2-3	.	.	TGCGCCAGCAGCTTGCCCGGAGCAGCAGATACGCAGTATTTT	CASSLPGAADTQYF
TRBV4-3	TRBJ1-2	TRBD1	.	TGCGCCAGCAGCCAAGAAAAGGGACAGTCGAACTATGGCTACACCTTC	CASSQEKGQSNYGYTF
TRBV30	TRBJ2-5	.	.	TGTGCCTGGTCTCCTGGGGGGAAGGCAGAGACCCAGTACTTC	CAWSPGGKAETQYF